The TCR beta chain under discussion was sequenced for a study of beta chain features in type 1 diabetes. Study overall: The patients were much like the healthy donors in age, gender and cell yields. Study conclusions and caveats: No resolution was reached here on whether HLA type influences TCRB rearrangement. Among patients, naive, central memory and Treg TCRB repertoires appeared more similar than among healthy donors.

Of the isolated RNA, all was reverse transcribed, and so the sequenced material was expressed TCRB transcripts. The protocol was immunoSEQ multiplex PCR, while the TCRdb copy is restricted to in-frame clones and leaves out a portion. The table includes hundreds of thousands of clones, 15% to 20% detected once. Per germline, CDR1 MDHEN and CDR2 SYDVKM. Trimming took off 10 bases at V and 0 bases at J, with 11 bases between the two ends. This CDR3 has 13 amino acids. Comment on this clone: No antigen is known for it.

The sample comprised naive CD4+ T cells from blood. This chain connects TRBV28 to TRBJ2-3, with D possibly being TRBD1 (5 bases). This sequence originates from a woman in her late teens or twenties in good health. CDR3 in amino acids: CATSDTSTDTQYF. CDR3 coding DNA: TGTGCCACCTCGGACACTAGCACAGATACGCAGTATTTT.